The entry that follows covers one TCR beta chain sequence. Its antigen is still unknown. Nothing much larger sits one base from this clone, and base qualities are not available. The cohort was made up of under 800 healthy bone marrow donors. At the time of sampling, every cohort member was nominally healthy, though immune exposures that went unrecorded were likely present. The donor was CMV seronegative and was included in the group of a few hundred seronegative cohort members. Every donor gave a peripheral blood sample, and the peripheral blood mononuclear cells from that sample were used for TCR beta sequencing. Genomic DNA was extracted from the blood cell samples with the Qiagen DNeasy Blood Extraction Kit. From the germline V gene (reference sequence), CDR1 is MNHEY and CDR2 is SMNVEV. The junction shows trimming of 8 bases on V and 5 bases on J, plus 13 bases between the germline ends. Its CDR3 holds 14 amino acids, cysteine through phenylalanine. The kept DNA is CDR3 alone, 42 bases in frame from the first base.

The record originates from a study of cytomegalovirus exposure and HLA in healthy donors (dated by TCRdb to about 2017). With regard to the full study: An earlier analysis of roughly 500 of the donors reported 276 Gb of sequence data and 95 million to 130 million unique TCR beta sequences obtained from about 179 million T cells. Donor age, sex, ethnicity and CMV serostatus were compiled together with the repertoire data. An earlier analysis of some 500 of the donors applied high-throughput TCR beta sequencing to assess whether each TCR beta V gene segment acted as functional or pseudogenic. The study combined high-throughput TCR immunosequencing, statistical association of individual TCRs with disease status, and machine learning to predict cytomegalovirus infection status. Of the roughly 390 genotyped donors, over 80% were placed in the genetic ancestry cluster associated with self-reported Caucasian donors. A later analysis re-examined previously published TCR beta repertoires from 600 to 700 donors and added high-resolution HLA genotyping to investigate patterns of TCR occurrence. Genome-wide SNP genotypes for about 65% of the roughly 670 donors were used in a later genetic analysis, which treated that subset as a discovery cohort. The study was designed to test whether signatures of past pathogen exposure could be identified by cataloging public T cell receptors. Among under 450 genotyped donors of the cohort, an average of about 240,000 unique TCR beta nucleotide sequences were sequenced per donor, roughly 20% of them non-productive. Approximately 300 gigabases of sequencing data and 75 million to 85 million unique TCR sequences made up an early release that covered approximately 700 HLA-typed donors. Using immunosequencing, the study profiled T cell repertoires from 666 subjects and related those repertoires to cytomegalovirus serostatus. HLA typing included class I and class II loci at four-digit resolution. In the later analysis, no new phenotypic data were used to find candidate immune exposures; instead, reliance was placed on TCR beta sequences and their occurrence across donors. Along with the 666-subject first cohort, a separate validation cohort of over 90 different subjects was used. Because of strong linkage in the cohort, roughly five DR-DQ haplotypes were treated as single units for association and clustering. The number of typed donors differed by locus: roughly 620-640 for A, B, C, DRB1 and DQB1; 500 to 550 for DQA1; 606 for DPA1; and roughly 470 for DPB1. All discovery cohort repertoires had been generated on a single sequencing platform.

Broad study findings and their caveats: Roughly uniform sequencing depth across donors was assumed in presence/absence analyses, although this assumption may not hold. The cohort was sequenced for TCR beta chains only, and without alpha or paired-chain data the features that could be detected were limited. Several of the top co-occurrence clusters appeared to be linked to parvovirus B19, influenza, CMV and Epstein-Barr virus, according to a later analysis. A later genetic analysis associated a missense DCLRE1C variant with V-gene and J-gene trimming of TCR beta chains, and an independent cohort replicated the association. Most CMV-associated TCR beta chains appeared to be HLA-restricted in a later analysis, and the HLA associations seemed to be driven largely by CMV exposure. A later analysis associated about 17,000 TCR beta sequences with specific HLA alleles at a false discovery rate of 0.05. Cytomegalovirus status was reported to be diagnosed by the classifier with high specificity and sensitivity in both the original and validation cohorts. A total of 150 to 200 TCR beta chains were listed by the study as associated with cytomegalovirus. In a later analysis, the rate of TCR association differed among HLA loci, with DRB1 alleles having the most associated TCRs and HLA-C alleles having the fewest. Most TCR sequences were seen in very few donors, while some public TCRs were found in many individuals. When HLA alleles, especially DR and DQ, strongly co-occurred, attributing TCR associations to individual alleles was difficult. A cluster of highly shared sequence variants was judged likely to represent a technical artifact of the sequencing pipeline. Three of the identified cytomegalovirus-associated TCR beta chains were confirmed in vitro to be specific for cytomegalovirus antigens. HLA typing was unavailable for some donors at each locus, so association tests used only the typed subset. CMV serostatus was the only immune exposure information available for the cohort. A later genetic analysis reported fewer N-insertions in productive TCRs among donors in an Asian-associated ancestry cluster than the roughly 670-donor mean. The authors suggested that the approach could potentially be extended to other disease states and immunological phenotypes. Broadly in line with IMGT annotations, most TCR beta V segments showed up in productive rearrangements about 87% or about 30% of the time in an earlier analysis of around 600 of the donors. A later analysis found that HLA-associated TCR beta chains were more clonally expanded and had lower generation probabilities than equally common non-associated chains. About 17 rarely observed V segments, including chromosome 9 orphons, were excluded from the earlier analysis of several hundred of the donors because counts were too low. A further reported finding was that TCR beta sequences accurately predicted the HLA-A and HLA-B alleles for most subjects in the first cohort. Some IMGT-functional V segments, including TRBV6-2 and TRBV6-3, could not be distinguished by the 87-base-pair reads and were therefore excluded. Linkage disequilibrium might explain the correlated functional status among segregating V segments, but an unknown experimental factor could not be excluded.

The method was the immunoSEQ multiplex PCR assay. For the multiplex PCR, a mixture combining 60 forward primers for TCR Vbeta segments and 13 reverse primers for TCR Jbeta segments was used. Amplification of the CDR3 region of rearranged TCR beta genes was performed with a multiplex PCR assay on genomic DNA. The amplified TCR beta libraries were sequenced on the Illumina HiSeq System as 87-base-pair reads. Per the source publication's procedure: Across the 670 or so repertoires, a later analysis counted tens of millions of unique TCR beta chains, approximately 10 million of which were shared by at least two donors. To remove PCR and sequencing errors, raw reads were error-corrected and collapsed into unique sequences using a nearest-neighbor algorithm that merged closely related sequences. CDR3 sequences were aligned to IMGT reference sequences to assign V, D and J gene segments. For a sequence to be retained, a match of at least six nucleotides to both a V gene segment and a J gene segment was required. Rearrangements were classified as productive when the CDR3 lacked stop codons and remained in frame with V and J, and all other rearrangements were classified as non-productive. Following IMGT convention, CDR3 was defined as the stretch from the second conserved V-encoded cysteine to the conserved J-encoded phenylalanine. The earlier analysis of some 580 of the donors excluded any sequence lacking an unambiguous match to a single V gene segment. In an earlier analysis of 587 of the donors, a V segment was called functional when productive rearrangements were above 56.7%, and segregating when the standard deviation between donors exceeded 5%. To diagnose cytomegalovirus status from the catalog of TCR beta chain sequences, a statistical classification framework was built. In a later analysis, V and J genes were assigned by comparing TCR nucleotide sequences against IMGT/GENE-DB human TR gene sequences. In a later analysis, CDR3 sequences and most-parsimonious VDJ recombination scenarios were assigned using the TCRdist pipeline. A later analysis defined each TCR beta chain by its CDR3 amino acid sequence plus V-gene family, and excluded reads lacking a unique V-gene family. A later analysis removed 450 to 600 highly shared, low-generation-probability nucleotide sequences to deal with suspected cross-contamination and a sequencing artifact. In a later analysis, a clonal expansion index for each public chain was calculated from normalized within-repertoire ranks of inferred template counts. Generation probabilities in a later analysis came from a VDJ recombination model fitted to out-of-frame rearrangements, and those results were checked against IGoR. In a later analysis, hypergeometric tests were used to score TCR-TCR, TCR-HLA and TCR-CMV co-occurrence, with a repertoire-size bias correction applied to TCR pairs. False discovery rates were estimated in a later analysis by permuting HLA or CMV assignments 20 times. A later analysis grouped co-occurring TCRs with DBSCAN, adding TCRdist sequence similarity when clustering within HLA-allele-positive subsets. Repertoires with fewer than 30,000 or more than 120,000 public chains, plus five repertoires with anomalous nucleotide sharing, were excluded from co-occurrence clustering. In TCRdb, the immuneACCESS table is reduced to in-frame sequences with V and J assigned. These tables do not hold every clone; where another copy was compared, an unresolved V gene accounts for under half, and the others remain unexplained. Clone size and the V and J calls come from that table; the DNA yielded D and trimming. Recorded for this sample are approximately 130,000 clones; approximately 80% of them occurred a single time. About 2.9% of the sample lies in the top ten.

The rearranged segments are TRBV27 and TRBJ1-6; the D segment could be TRBD1, given 6 matching bases. The clonotype was recovered from a boy between 2 and 10 years old in good health and CMV-seronegative. Sequences were obtained from PBMCs. Here the CDR3 is given as CASHTGTDNSPLHF. The DNA is as follows: TGTGCCAGCCACACAGGGACGGATAATTCACCCCTCCACTTT.